The entry below describes one T cell receptor beta chain. Per the authors' pipeline: Estimation of nucleated cell counts was performed using reference gene primer amplification. The table came from immunoSEQ multiplex PCR; TCRdb's copy has only in-frame clones and leaves some out. The V and J calls and clone size were taken over from that table, and D and trimming were inferred from the DNA. The repertoire consists of 250,000 or so clones, with approximately 88% occurring once and the leading ten covering roughly 6.7%. These data come from a study of blood T cell repertoires in COVID-19. Overall study: Donors in the United States, Italy and Spain gave samples during acute or convalescent COVID-19. In each case, the material was cDNA or gDNA derived from T cells, B-cell-depleted T cells, or PBMCs.

This CDR3 is 14 amino acids long. V shed 2 bases, J shed 4 bases, and the junction held 2 bases outside the gene matches. Germline lookup yields CDR1 SQVTM and CDR2 ANQGSEA. The gene calls are TRBV29-1 and TRBJ2-2, with 9 positions matching TRBD1. The clonotype comes from a woman in her 30s with COVID-19, enrolled during active disease. Sequencing input: peripheral blood. CDR3 DNA: TGCAGCGTTGAACGGGGACAGGGCACCGGGGAGCTGTTTTTT. This sequence encodes CSVERGQGTGELFF.